The 11 T cell receptor beta chains reported below all come from one sample, sequenced in a study of T cells in Graves' hyperthyroidism and ophthalmopathy. TCR beta CDR3 region amplification was performed from RNA transcripts. A first-round RT-PCR of the TCR CDR3 used the HTBI primer set. TCRdb itself ran the multiplex PCR reads through MiXCR, one entry per CDR3 protein. The table lists some 350,000 distinct CDR3 sequences, around 15% of them singletons, with 15% to 20% in the top ten. The specimen sequenced was blood. Receptor source: an older woman with Graves' ophthalmopathy.

In its sample, this clonotype was seen many times. J is TRBJ2-3 and V is TRBV18; D may be TRBD1 (5 bases). Germline V gene data show CDR1 as KGHSH and CDR2 as LQKENI. The CDR3 is 15 residues long. The V and J ends lost 2 bases and 3 bases respectively, with 12 bases between them. DNA of the CDR3: TGTGCCAGCTCACCAAGGGGCCCAGGGACAGATACGCAGTATTTT. This sequence encodes CASSPRGPGTDTQYF. Full variable domain (outside the CDR3, taken from reference TRBV18 and TRBJ2-3): NAGVMQNPRHLVRRRGQEARLRCSPMKGHSHVYWYRQLPEEGLKFMVYLQKENIIDESGMPKERFSAEFPKEGPSILRIQQVVRGDSAAYFCASSPRGPGTDTQYFGPGTRLTVL.

There are a few counts of this clonotype. V gene TRBV5-1 combines with J gene TRBJ2-2; 11 nucleotides agree with TRBD2. The CDR3 extends over 17 amino acids. Germline values: CDR1 SGHRS, CDR2 YFSETQ. V trimming: 4 bases; J trimming: 1 base; junction bases outside the gene matches: 6. The CDR3 reads CASSPLGLAGNTGELFF. The CDR3 nucleotides read TGCGCCAGCAGCCCCCTCGGACTAGCGGGGAACACCGGGGAGCTGTTTTTT.

This clonotype was counted ten times or more. This rearrangement joins TRBV10-3 to TRBJ2-3; D not resolved. Germline V CDR1 and CDR2: ENHRY, SYGVKD. The CDR3 is 16 residues long. V was trimmed by 2 bases and J by 0 bases, leaving 12 bases between them. Here the CDR3 reads CAISEGRQQSTDTQYF. In nucleotides, the CDR3 is TGTGCCATCAGTGAGGGGCGGCAACAAAGCACAGATACGCAGTATTTT.

The table lists this clonotype with a few counts. This chain joins TRBV5-1 and TRBJ2-4; 8 positions agree with TRBD1. CDR3 length: 16 amino acids. CDR1 and CDR2 from the germline V gene are SGHRS and YFSETQ. The V gene end was trimmed by 4 bases and the J gene end by 8 bases; junction bases not matched to a gene: 14. Written as DNA, the CDR3 is TGCGCCAGCAGCCCGGGGGACAGGTTAGGAGCGGACATTCAGTACTTC. Translating it yields CASSPGDRLGADIQYF.

On this clonotype: A much larger clone sits a single nucleotide away, making a read error possible. The rearrangement uses TRBV30 and TRBJ2-7; 10 positions match TRBD2. CDR1 GTSNPN and CDR2 SVGIG come from the germline V gene (reference sequence). The V segment lost 4 bases and the J segment 5 bases; nucleotides outside the gene matches: 8. The CDR3 covers 14 residues. The CDR3: CAWNSAGGPNEQYF. For the CDR3, the DNA is TGTGCCTGGAACTCAGCGGGAGGGCCAAACGAGCAGTACTTC.

This clonotype was observed a few times. The genes are TRBV19 and TRBJ1-3; D is undetermined. Trimming shortened V by 5 bases and J by 4 bases, and 18 bases separated the two germline ends. CDR1 and CDR2 (germline): LNHDA, SQIVND (reference sequence). The CDR3 consists of 16 residues. The CDR3 here is CASSLGRISAGNTIYF. The CDR3 DNA is TGTGCCAGTAGTCTAGGACGGATCTCTGCCGGAAACACCATATATTTT.

This clonotype appeared a single time. The V and J genes are TRBV11-2 and TRBJ1-1, with no clear D. Germline V gene sequence: CDR1 SGHAT, CDR2 FQNNGV. V lost 7 bases to trimming and J lost 2 bases, with 17 bases between them. The CDR3 runs 15 residues. The CDR3 nucleotides are TGTGCCAGCACCCATGAGCTTGCAGGAAACACTGAAGCTTTCTTT. Protein: CASTHELAGNTEAFF.

This clonotype was observed many times. The chain combines TRBV30 with TRBJ2-1, with 12 bases identical to TRBD2. The CDR3 has 15 amino acids. Trimming removed 2 bases from V and 6 bases from J; junction bases left unmatched: 5. The germline gives CDR1 GTSNPN, CDR2 SVGIG (reference sequence). CDR3 loop: CAWSTSGRIGNEQFF. The CDR3 DNA sequence: TGTGCCTGGAGTACTAGCGGGAGGATTGGCAATGAGCAGTTCTTC.

This clonotype has more than one count but fewer than ten. The rearrangement uses TRBV29-1 and TRBJ2-5, with TRBD2 identical over 7 bases. J was trimmed by 1 base and V by 6 bases; bases with no gene match: 5. Germline CDR1 is SQVTM and CDR2 is ANQGSEA. This CDR3 is built from 13 residues. This CDR3 is CSVAGLFQETQYF. Written as DNA, the CDR3 is TGCAGCGTAGCGGGACTGTTCCAAGAGACCCAGTACTTC. Variable domain in full (rest from reference TRBV29-1 and TRBJ2-5): SAVISQKPSRDICQRGTSLTIQCQVDSQVTMMFWYRQQPGQSLTLIATANQGSEATYESGFVIDKFPISRPNLTFSTLTVSNMSPEDSSIYLCSVAGLFQETQYFGPGTRLLVL.

Only a few counts were recorded for this clonotype. CDR3 protein: CASSLEGAQGTDTQYF. CDR3 coding DNA: TGCGCCAGCAGCCTGGAGGGGGCGCAGGGCACAGATACGCAGTATTTT. The rearrangement links TRBV5-1 to TRBJ2-3; D is possibly TRBD1 (7 bases). The V and J ends lost 4 bases and 1 base respectively, with 16 bases between them. The germline V gene has CDR1 SGHRS and CDR2 YFSETQ. The length of the CDR3 is 16 residues.

This clonotype has a handful of counts. This chain links TRBV15 with TRBJ2-4; 8 bases map to TRBD2. Germline V CDR1 and CDR2: LNHNV, YYDKDF (reference sequence). The CDR3 runs to 17 residues. The V segment lost 0 bases and the J segment 3 bases; nucleotides outside the gene matches: 7. The CDR3 is CATSRDRISGVKNIQYF. In DNA, the CDR3 is TGTGCCACCAGCAGAGATAGGATTAGCGGGGTCAAAAACATTCAGTACTTC.